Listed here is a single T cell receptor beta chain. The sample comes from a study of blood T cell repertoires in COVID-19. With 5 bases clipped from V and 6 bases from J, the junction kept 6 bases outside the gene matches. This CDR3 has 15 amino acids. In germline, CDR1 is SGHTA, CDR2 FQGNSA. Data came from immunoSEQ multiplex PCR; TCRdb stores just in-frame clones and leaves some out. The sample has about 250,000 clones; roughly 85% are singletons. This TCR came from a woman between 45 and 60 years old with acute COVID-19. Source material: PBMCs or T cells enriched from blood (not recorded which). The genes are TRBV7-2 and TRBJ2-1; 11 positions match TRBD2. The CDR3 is CASSTTSGGSNEQFF. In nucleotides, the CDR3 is TGTGCCAGCAGCACCACTAGCGGGGGCTCCAATGAGCAGTTCTTC.